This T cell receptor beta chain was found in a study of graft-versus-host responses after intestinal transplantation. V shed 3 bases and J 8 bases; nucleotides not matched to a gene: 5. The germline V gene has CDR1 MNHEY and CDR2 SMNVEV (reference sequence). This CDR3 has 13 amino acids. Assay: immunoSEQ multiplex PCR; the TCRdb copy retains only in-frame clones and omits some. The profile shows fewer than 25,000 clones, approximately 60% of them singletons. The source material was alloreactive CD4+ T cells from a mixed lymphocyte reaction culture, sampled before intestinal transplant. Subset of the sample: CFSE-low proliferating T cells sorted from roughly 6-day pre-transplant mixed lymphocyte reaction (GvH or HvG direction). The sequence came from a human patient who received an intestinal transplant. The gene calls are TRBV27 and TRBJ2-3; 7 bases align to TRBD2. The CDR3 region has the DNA TGTGCCAGCAGTTTCCTCGGGGGGACTACGCAGTATTTT. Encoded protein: CASSFLGGTTQYF.